The present T cell receptor (beta chain) was sequenced within a study of CD8 T cells in ankylosing spondylitis. A note on this clonotype: Its antigen is currently unknown.

TCRdb reanalysed the 5' RACE reads using MiXCR and keeps one entry per CDR3 protein. The sample holds around 770,000 distinct CDR3 sequences, around 17% seen once. Study results and caveats: Characteristic, it appeared, of ankylosing spondylitis blood was a TCR beta motif of seven or eight highly homologous variants.

The sequence derives from a male donor with ankylosing spondylitis. The specimen was blood, either unsorted or a sorted T cell fraction (not recorded which).

The CDR3 region is CASSLNPAGSYNEQFF. CDR3 bases: TGTGCCAGCAGCTTAAATCCAGCGGGCTCCTACAATGAGCAGTTCTTC. The chain uses TRBV7-3 and TRBJ2-1; a possible D gene is TRBD2 (6 bases). V was clipped by 1 base and J by 0 bases, with 10 bases between them. Germline loops: CDR1 SGHTA, CDR2 FQGTGA. CDR3 length: 16 residues.